What follows are 10 T cell receptor beta chains derived from one specimen sequenced in a study of a mutant IDH1 vaccine in newly diagnosed glioma. The antigens these receptors bind are not known. The time point denotes: week 23, last vaccination. Topical imiquimod was applied with each vaccine dose, which held 300 ug of mutant IDH1 20-mer peptide. Libraries were prepared by immunoSEQ multiplex PCR; TCRdb keeps only in-frame clonotypes and omits some of them. The profile shows roughly 43,000 clones, around 74% of them singletons. The input for sequencing was PBMCs, taken from a glioma patient whose treatment included an IDH1 peptide vaccine. The receptors were gathered from a man aged 45-65 years with glioma.

This clone was picked up a small number of times. The chain links TRBV7-2 to TRBJ1-1; D unclear. V dropped 1 base and J dropped 1 base, with 7 bases sitting between them. Germline V gives CDR1 SGHTA, CDR2 FQGNSA. The CDR3 is 14 residues long. The DNA of the CDR3 is TGTGCCAGCAGCTTAGTTTTTGGGAACACTGAAGCTTTCTTT. It is translated as CASSLVFGNTEAFF.

The chain is built from TRBV20-1 and TRBJ1-1, with D unresolved. The germline CDR1 and CDR2 sequences are DFQATT and SNEGSKA (reference sequence). The CDR3 is made up of 11 amino acids. Trimming shortened V by 3 bases and J by 11 bases, and 13 bases separated the two germline ends. The CDR3 region is CSASFQAHAFF. The CDR3 DNA reads TGCAGTGCTAGTTTCCAAGCCCACGCTTTCTTT.

The chain is built from TRBV19 and TRBJ2-7, with 7 bases lining up with TRBD1. There are 15 residues in the CDR3. Germline CDR1 reads LNHDA; CDR2 reads SQIVND (reference sequence). V dropped 1 base and J dropped 3; count of bases not matched to a gene: 6. CDR3 residues: CASSIGGQTDYEQYF. In nucleotides, the CDR3 is TGTGCCAGTAGTATAGGGGGACAGACAGACTACGAGCAGTACTTC.

V usage is TRBV6-1 and J usage is TRBJ2-7; 7 bases map to TRBD1. V shed 1 base, J shed 13 bases, and the junction held 13 bases outside the gene matches. Germline V gene sequence: CDR1 MNHNS, CDR2 SASEGT. This CDR3 is 14 amino acids long. In nucleotides, the CDR3 is TGTGCCAGCAGTGAAGTGGGGCGAGGGGGCTCGGGTTACTTC. Translating it yields CASSEVGRGGSGYF.

This clone has just one count. DNA for the CDR3: TGTGCCTGGAGTCCCGGACTAGCAACCAATGAGCAGTTCTTC. Its translation: CAWSPGLATNEQFF. This chain uses TRBV30 with TRBJ2-1; 8 bases are a match to TRBD2. The CDR3 extends over 14 amino acids. The germline V gene has CDR1 GTSNPN and CDR2 SVGIG (reference sequence). J gave up 6 bases and V 2 bases, and 6 bases lay outside the gene matches. Full variable domain (missing parts from reference TRBV30 and TRBJ2-1): SQTIHQWPATLVQPVGSPLSLECTVEGTSNPNLYWYRQAAGRGLQLLFYSVGIGQISSEVPQNLSASRPQDRQFILSSKKLLLSDSGFYLCAWSPGLATNEQFFGPGTRLTVL.

This clone occurred once. The rearrangement joins TRBV30 to TRBJ1-2, with D perhaps matching TRBD1 (5 bases). With 3 bases removed from V and 8 bases from J, the gap between germline ends came to 13 bases. Germline V lookup: CDR1 GTSNPN, CDR2 SVGIG (reference sequence). The CDR3 has 12 amino acids. DNA for the CDR3: TGTGCCTGGAGCCAGGGTGCGGTCGGCTACACCTTC. Translating gives CAWSQGAVGYTF. Variable domain in full (rest from reference TRBV30 and TRBJ1-2): SQTIHQWPATLVQPVGSPLSLECTVEGTSNPNLYWYRQAAGRGLQLLFYSVGIGQISSEVPQNLSASRPQDRQFILSSKKLLLSDSGFYLCAWSQGAVGYTFGSGTRLTVV.

The chain couples TRBV7-2 to TRBJ2-3, with D unclear. The V end lost 5 bases, the J end lost 0 bases, and 12 bases lay between the germline ends. CDR3 length: 15 residues. The germline V gene has CDR1 SGHTA and CDR2 FQGNSA. The CDR3: CASSAQPGSTDTQYF. CDR3 bases: TGTGCCAGCAGCGCTCAGCCGGGTAGCACAGATACGCAGTATTTT. Full variable domain (outside the CDR3, taken from reference TRBV7-2 and TRBJ2-3): GAGVSQSPSNKVTEKGKDVELRCDPISGHTALYWYRQSLGQGLEFLIYFQGNSAPDKSGLPSDRFSAERTGGSVSTLTIQRTQQEDSAVYLCASSAQPGSTDTQYFGPGTRLTVL.

The chain uses TRBV7-8 and TRBJ1-5; 8 positions match TRBD1. The V and J ends lost 2 bases and 0 bases, in that order; junction bases with no gene match: 0. The CDR3 length is 15 residues. Germline-derived CDR1 and CDR2 are SGHVS and FQNEAQ. The DNA of the CDR3 is TGTGCCAGCAGCTTACAGGGGGCTAGCAATCAGCCCCAGCATTTT. Translated: CASSLQGASNQPQHF. Variable domain in full (rest from reference TRBV7-8 and TRBJ1-5): GAGVSQSPRYKVAKRGQDVALRCDPISGHVSLFWYQQALGQGPEFLTYFQNEAQLDKSGLPSDRFFAERPEGSVSTLKIQRTQQEDSAVYLCASSLQGASNQPQHFGDGTRLSIL.

Concerning this clone itself: At one boundary the junction diverges from the germline segment, which might be a read error. V usage is TRBV7-8 and J usage is TRBJ2-2; the D gene is possibly TRBD1 (6 bases). Germline V lookup: CDR1 SGHVS, CDR2 FQNEAQ. The CDR3 consists of 14 residues. CDR3 loop: CASSTTGNAGELFF. The CDR3 nucleotides read TGTGCCAGCAGCACTACAGGGAACGCCGGGGAGCTGTTTTTT.

The table lists this clone with a few counts. The chain employs TRBV27 and TRBJ1-5; perhaps TRBD1 as D (5 bases). Trimming removed 6 bases at V and 4 bases at J, with 13 bases between. In germline, CDR1 is MNHEY, CDR2 SMNVEV (reference sequence). The CDR3 runs 14 residues. CDR3 bases: TGTGCCAGCAGCCCAGGGTGGAAGAATCAGCCCCAGCATTTT. This codes for CASSPGWKNQPQHF.